The entry below gives a single TCR beta chain sequence along with its context. Its antigen is still unknown. One base away there is no much larger clone; base qualities are not given. This sample was taken from a study of T cell responses to AZD1222 COVID-19 vaccine (dated by TCRdb to about 2021). The study in broad terms: A total of more than 230 trial participants underwent TCR sequencing, of whom around 200 received two doses of AZD1222 and about 25 received two doses of the MenACWY control vaccine. Trial participants were enrolled into age subgroups of 18-55, 56-69 and 70-plus years, which contained 148, 28 and 57 TCR-sequenced participants, respectively.

What the work shows at the level of the full study, not this receptor alone: Nearly half of unique spike-specific TCRs reportedly recognized epitopes outside regions mutated in the B.1.351 and B.1.1.7 variants. Only a handful of AZD1222 recipients were SARS-CoV-2 seropositive at baseline, limiting conclusions about previously exposed vaccinees. Participants were mostly white British, with more females than males. The authors suggested clonal diversity may have been underestimated. The whole spike protein was spanned by vaccine-associated CD4 TCRs, and dominant responses were seen in regions 160-218 and 743-854. A significant rise in spike-specific TCR breadth and depth was observed after two AZD1222 doses relative to day 0 and relative to MenACWY recipients. In the small 56-69-year group, the increase in depth fell short of significance, most likely because of low power. No day 14 peak-response samples were available, so repertoires were characterized only after the peak T cell response.

The sample's time point label is to be understood as: about 28 days (+/-7) after the second vaccine dose. Interpreted using the paper, the treatment or condition label stands for: meningococcal conjugate vaccine given as trial control. Vaccinee samples were obtained from the UK trials COV001 and COV002, which included a single-blind randomized controlled phase 2/3 trial of AZD1222 (ChAdOx1 nCoV-19) in healthy adults. For TCRbeta chain sequencing, PBMC samples from trial participants were taken at day 0 and at day 28 after the second dose. The CDR3 regions of human TCRbeta chains were analyzed by immunosequencing. The paper's data handling went like this. Repertoire TCRs were checked for matches against a reference library of SARS-CoV-2-specific TCRs that had been generated using the MIRA antigen-specificity platform. Breadth was defined as the fraction of unique TCRs that were SARS-CoV-2-associated, and depth was defined as the fraction of total T cells that were SARS-CoV-2-associated. Using the MIRA data, each spike-specific TCR was mapped to the spike region that the TCR reacts to and placed in a CD4 or CD8 class. Log10-transformed breadth and depth values were compared by one-way ANOVA with Sidak's multiple comparisons tests. TCRdb took this table from immuneACCESS and kept in-frame rearrangements with V and J called. Such tables lack part of the clones; where checked against another copy, unresolved V genes explain under half of the gap, and the rest is unexplained. V and J calls and clone size are copied from that table; D and trimming were computed from the DNA. This sample lists around 70,000 clones; roughly 91% were detected once. The top ten clonotypes cover roughly 5% of the sample.

Inclusive of the bounding cysteine and phenylalanine, the CDR3 is 13 residues long. Only CDR3 DNA remains: 39 bases, in frame from the first base. V lost 3 bases and J lost 4 bases; the stretch between them is 10 bases long. Looking up the germline V gene yields CDR1 SGHRS and CDR2 YFSETQ. The rearrangement joined TRBV5-1 to TRBJ1-1; the D region possibly corresponds to TRBD1 (6 bases align). This TCR came from an adult who received the MenACWY meningococcal vaccine as a control. The sequences come from peripheral blood, collected 28 days after the second dose of the MenACWY control vaccine. The DNA reads TGCGCCAGCAGCTGGGAGGGGGGCACTGAAGCTTTCTTT. Its protein is CASSWEGGTEAFF.